This TCR beta chain came from a study of blood T cell repertoires in COVID-19. In the study overall: T cells, B-cell-depleted T cells, or PBMCs supplied cDNA or gDNA.

The CDR3 length is 14 residues. V shed 5 bases and J shed 7 bases, with 15 bases lying between them. Germline V gene data show CDR1 as SGHAT and CDR2 as FQNNGV. In the authors' workflow: Reference gene primer amplification gave estimated nucleated cell counts. Clones were read by immunoSEQ multiplex PCR, and TCRdb kept only the in-frame ones, dropping some. Clonal size and the V and J genes are those of that table, whereas D and trimming came from the DNA. The sample records 70,000 to 95,000 clones, around nine tenths being singletons. The source of this sequence is a woman in her 70s with acute or convalescent COVID-19. The chain recombines TRBV11-2 with TRBJ1-5; TRBD1 is a possible D gene (6 bases). Sequences were obtained from peripheral blood. CDR3 DNA sequence: TGTGCCAGCAGCCCCACAGGGCGAAGCCAGCCCCAGCATTTT. Translating gives CASSPTGRSQPQHF.